This T cell receptor beta chain derives from a study of blood T cell repertoires in COVID-19 (dated by TCRdb to the early 2020s). In terms of the full investigation: The collaborator samples originated in the United States, Italy and Spain and spanned the acute and convalescent phases of COVID-19. The material from the prospective study consisted of cDNA or gDNA derived from T cells, B-cell-depleted T cells, or PBMCs. The dataset comprised deeply sampled blood TCRbeta repertoires from subjects exposed to, actively infected with, or recovered from COVID-19. The repertoires were made available in a free public database intended to serve as a resource for research on the immune response to SARS-CoV-2. The samples were drawn from the first 160 participants of the ongoing ImmuneRACE study and from 1,200 or so subjects provided by 6 global collaborators. Sample metadata almost always included a de-identified subject ID, COVID-19 status, age in years and sex. HLA class I and class II types, where available, came from metadata supplied by the sample provider rather than from assay-based typing.

The research as a whole found: The quantity of clinical and demographic metadata differed by source and by participant and was supplied without curation.

The immunoSEQ Assay, a bias-controlled multiplex PCR, was used to amplify TCRbeta CDR3 regions from genomic DNA. The original pipeline was this. The number of nucleated cells in each sample was estimated by amplification of reference gene primers within the assay. To quantify the absolute abundance of each unique TCRbeta CDR3 rearrangement, sequence reads were collapsed and filtered. For each sample, productive Simpson clonality was calculated by taking the square root of Simpson's diversity index across productive rearrangements. Imported from immuneACCESS, the table was reduced by TCRdb to in-frame sequences with V and J called. These copies leave out some clones; in studies compared against another copy, an unresolved V gene accounts for under half, and the cause of the remainder is not known. From that table come the V and J calls and clone size; the DNA was used to work out D and trimming. This sample is represented by 180,000 or so clones; 76% of them were singletons. Of the sample, roughly 8.7% falls within the top ten clones.

Turning to this clone: What this receptor recognizes is not known. One base away there is no much larger clone; base qualities are not given.

Whole blood was collected in K2EDTA tubes by collaborating institutions according to the institutions' own protocols. For TCRbeta analysis, collaborators shipped samples as frozen whole blood, isolated PBMCs, or DNA extracted from either of those sample types. From the cysteine up to the phenylalanine, the CDR3 has a length of 16 residues. The kept DNA is CDR3 alone, 48 bases in frame from the first base. Rearrangement joined TRBV21-1 to TRBJ1-2; the table calls TRBD1, which could not be checked here. TRBV21-1 is designated a pseudogene. Sequenced: peripheral blood. The source is a woman in her forties or fifties with active or convalescent COVID-19. The CDR3 corresponds to CASSPLRGQPNYGYTF. The nucleotide sequence is given as TGTGCCAGCAGCCCCCTAAGGGGACAGCCAAACTATGGCTACACCTTC.